The 10 T cell receptor beta chains in this list originate from one sample, sequenced in a study of blood T cell repertoires in COVID-19. The method was immunoSEQ multiplex PCR; TCRdb's version includes in-frame clones alone and lacks a portion of them. The profile shows under 250,000 clones, approximately 90% of them singletons. Sequencing was performed on peripheral blood. The receptors here all came from a man aged 55 to 70 with COVID-19, enrolled during active disease.

This chain joins TRBV30 and TRBJ1-5, with D possibly matching TRBD1 (6 bases). The V end lost 5 bases, the J end lost 4 bases, and 12 bases lay between the germline ends. The CDR3 runs 13 residues. Germline assignment: CDR1 GTSNPN and CDR2 SVGIG (reference sequence). The CDR3 sequence is CAWGGHGNQPQHF. CDR3 bases: TGTGCCTGGGGGGGCCATGGTAATCAGCCCCAGCATTTT.

The chain is built from TRBV28 and TRBJ1-1, with D unclear. V was pared by 1 base and J by 9 bases, with 12 bases between. Germline CDR1 MDHEN, CDR2 SYDVKM. The CDR3 covers 13 residues. Here the CDR3 DNA reads TGTGCCAGCAGTTTATCCCAGACATGGAAAGCTTTCTTT. Protein product: CASSLSQTWKAFF. The full variable domain, its missing parts supplied by reference TRBV28 and TRBJ1-1, is DVKVTQSSRYLVKRTGEKVFLECVQDMDHENMFWYRQDPGLGLRLIYFSYDVKMKEKGDIPEGYSVSREKKERFSLILESASTNQTSMYLCASSLSQTWKAFFGQGTRLTVV.

This clone was recorded once. V and J are TRBV4-1 and TRBJ2-7, with 7 bases matching TRBD1. Per germline, CDR1 MGHRA and CDR2 YSYEKL. V lost 3 bases, J lost 6 bases, and 5 bases stayed unmatched. CDR3 size: 13 residues. CDR3 loop: CASSHDRVGEQYF. The CDR3 DNA sequence: TGCGCCAGCAGCCACGACAGGGTTGGCGAGCAGTACTTC.

J is TRBJ2-5 and V is TRBV12-5, with 13 nucleotides matching TRBD2. This CDR3 is built from 19 residues. Germline loops: CDR1 LGHNT, CDR2 FRNRAP. V dropped 0 bases and J dropped 4; count of bases not matched to a gene: 11. The CDR3 DNA is TGTGCTAGTGGTTTGGTACAGGTCGGACTAGCGGGGGAAGGAGAGACCCAGTACTTC. Its protein is CASGLVQVGLAGEGETQYF.

V is TRBV19 and J is TRBJ2-7; 7 nucleotides align to TRBD2. V shed 1 base and J 6 bases; nucleotides not matched to a gene: 12. The CDR3 has 16 residues. CDR1 is LNHDA, CDR2 SQIVND, per germline (reference sequence). The CDR3 DNA is TGTGCCAGTAGTATAGGGGGACTACATCTCTCGGCCGAGCAGTACTTC. Protein sequence: CASSIGGLHLSAEQYF.

The chain recombines TRBV5-1 with TRBJ2-1, with D uncertain. This CDR3 is 13 amino acids long. Deletions cut 0 bases from V and 10 bases from J, with 11 bases between. The V gene's germline CDR1 is SGHRS and CDR2 YFSETQ. The CDR3: CASSLAGEAEQFF. CDR3 bases: TGCGCCAGCAGCTTGGCCGGAGAGGCCGAGCAGTTCTTC.

This clone showed up just once. The V and J genes are TRBV19 and TRBJ1-6, with 10 bases matching TRBD1. Germline-derived CDR1 and CDR2 are LNHDA and SQIVND (reference sequence). The trim removed 3 bases at V and 9 bases at J, leaving 17 bases unmatched. CDR3 length: 19 residues. DNA of the CDR3: TGTGCCAGTAGTATTGATTTGGGACAGGGGTTCTCGGTGGTTTCACCCCTCCACTTT. Its translation: CASSIDLGQGFSVVSPLHF.

This rearrangement joins TRBV12-5 to TRBJ2-2; D remains unclear. V was trimmed by 1 base and J by 7 bases, leaving 4 bases between them. The germline V gene encodes CDR1 LGHNT and CDR2 FRNRAP. The length of the CDR3 is 12 residues. DNA of the CDR3: TGTGCTAGTGGTTTGGGCGTCGGGGAGCTGTTTTTT. As protein: CASGLGVGELFF.

This sequence joins TRBV30 and TRBJ1-6; D is perhaps TRBD1 (6 bases). V lost 4 bases and J 8 bases, leaving 18 bases between the germline ends. This CDR3 spans 15 amino acids. From germline, CDR1 is GTSNPN and CDR2 SVGIG (reference sequence). CDR3 residues: CAWIPFGGWDSPLHF. CDR3 DNA: TGTGCCTGGATTCCCTTTGGGGGCTGGGATTCACCCCTCCACTTT.

This rearrangement joins TRBV9 to TRBJ2-5; TRBD1 might be the D (8 bases). The length of the CDR3 is 17 residues. Germline CDR1 SGDLS, CDR2 YYNGEE. V was trimmed by 4 bases and J by 4 bases, leaving 23 bases between them. The chain's CDR3 is CASSPLPHTGGGETQYF. In nucleotides, the CDR3 is TGTGCCAGCAGCCCCCTCCCCCACACAGGGGGGGGAGAGACCCAGTACTTC. Complete variable domain (other parts from reference TRBV9 and TRBJ2-5): DSGVTQTPKHLITATGQRVTLRCSPRSGDLSVYWYQQSLDQGLQFLIQYYNGEERAKGNILERFSAQQFPDLHSELNLSSLELGDSALYFCASSPLPHTGGGETQYFGPGTRLLVL.